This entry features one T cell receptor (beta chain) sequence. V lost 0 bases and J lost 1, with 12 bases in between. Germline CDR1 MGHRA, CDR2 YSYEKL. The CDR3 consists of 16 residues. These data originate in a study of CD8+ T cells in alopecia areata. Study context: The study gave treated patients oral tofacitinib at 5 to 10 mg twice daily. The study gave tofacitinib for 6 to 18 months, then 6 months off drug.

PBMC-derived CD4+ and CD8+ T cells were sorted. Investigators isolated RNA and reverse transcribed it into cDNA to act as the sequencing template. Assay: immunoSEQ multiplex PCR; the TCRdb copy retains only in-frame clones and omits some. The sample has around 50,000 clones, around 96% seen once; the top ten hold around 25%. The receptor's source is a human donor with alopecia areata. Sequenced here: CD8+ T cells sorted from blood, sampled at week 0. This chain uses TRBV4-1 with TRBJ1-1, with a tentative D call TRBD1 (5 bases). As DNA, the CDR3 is TGCGCCAGCAGCCAAGATGGGCCAGGGAGGAACACTGAAGCTTTCTTT. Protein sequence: CASSQDGPGRNTEAFF.